Presented here are 18 T cell receptor beta chains from one specimen sequenced in a study of identifying expanded T cells in peripheral blood. Method: immunoSEQ multiplex PCR; TCRdb's copy keeps in-frame clones and lacks some. This table has roughly 100,000 clones, around nine tenths appearing once. The sequenced sample was blood. The source of these receptors is a person aged 18 to 75 in good health.

The chain joins TRBV5-1 to TRBJ2-1, with D tentatively TRBD1 (5 bases). This CDR3 spans 14 amino acids. Germline-derived CDR1 and CDR2 are SGHRS and YFSETQ. V was trimmed by 5 bases and J by 2 bases, leaving 11 bases between them. This chain's CDR3 is CASSSGQPYNEQFF. In nucleotides, the CDR3 is TGCGCCAGCAGTTCTGGACAACCCTACAATGAGCAGTTCTTC.

J is TRBJ1-2 and V is TRBV12-5; D ambiguous. The V end lost 0 bases, the J end lost 8 bases, and 10 bases lay between the germline ends. CDR1 and CDR2 from the germline V gene are LGHNT and FRNRAP. The CDR3 runs 13 residues. The CDR3 region has the DNA TGTGCTAGTGGTTTGGTACCCCCTGGGGGCTACACCTTC. Protein product: CASGLVPPGGYTF.

V gene TRBV5-1 combines with J gene TRBJ1-5; D gene uncertain. This CDR3 region has 13 residues. Germline V gives CDR1 SGHRS, CDR2 YFSETQ. V lost 0 bases, J lost 5 bases, and 6 bases lay in between. CDR3 region: CASSLGRYQPQHF. As DNA, the CDR3 is TGCGCCAGCAGCTTGGGACGCTATCAGCCCCAGCATTTT.

The chain combines TRBV7-8 with TRBJ2-3, with 8 positions matching TRBD2. The CDR3 is 18 amino acids. With V trimmed by 2 bases and J by 0 bases, 10 bases remained unmatched. Germline V gives CDR1 SGHVS, CDR2 FQNEAQ. The CDR3 sequence is CASSLPVAGPISTDTQYF. The CDR3 region has the DNA TGTGCCAGCAGCTTACCGGTAGCGGGACCCATAAGCACAGATACGCAGTATTTT.

The rearrangement joins TRBV7-9 to TRBJ2-7; D assignment may be TRBD1 or TRBD2 (6 bases each). V lost 2 bases to trimming and J lost 5 bases, with 13 bases between them. The CDR3 has 14 amino acids. Germline loops: CDR1 SEHNR, CDR2 FQNEAQ (reference sequence). This chain's CDR3 is CASSLTGADNEQYF. In nucleotides, the CDR3 is TGTGCCAGCAGCTTAACGGGGGCGGACAACGAGCAGTACTTC.

The rearrangement links TRBV7-3 to TRBJ1-1; possibly TRBD1 for D (6 bases). CDR3 size: 14 residues. V dropped 5 bases and J dropped 2 bases, with 12 bases sitting between them. CDR1 and CDR2 from the germline V gene are SGHTA and FQGTGA. This CDR3 reads CASSTQGGNTEAFF. The CDR3 DNA sequence: TGTGCCAGCAGCACACAGGGTGGAAACACTGAAGCTTTCTTT. The variable domain in full, completed from reference TRBV7-3 and TRBJ1-1, reads GAGVSQTPSNKVTEKGKYVELRCDPISGHTALYWYRQSLGQGPEFLIYFQGTGAADDSGLPNDRFFAVRPEGSVSTLKIQRTERGDSAVYLCASSTQGGNTEAFFGQGTRLTVV.

The rearrangement joins TRBV5-1 to TRBJ2-7; 12 bases map to TRBD2. This CDR3 contains 18 residues. The V gene end was trimmed by 4 bases and the J gene end by 2 bases; junction bases not matched to a gene: 13. Germline V CDR1 and CDR2: SGHRS, YFSETQ. The CDR3 reads CASSIGTSGHHITYEQYF. The CDR3, as DNA: TGCGCCAGCAGCATCGGGACTAGCGGGCATCACATCACCTACGAGCAGTACTTC.

This clone occurred once. This chain uses TRBV10-3 with TRBJ1-1; D remains unclear. The CDR3 loop spans 14 amino acids. Germline V gene data show CDR1 as ENHRY and CDR2 as SYGVKD. Trimming shortened V by 10 bases and J by 1 base, and 16 bases separated the two germline ends. This chain's CDR3 is CASSPIGGNTEAFF. DNA for the CDR3: TGTGCCAGTTCTCCAATTGGAGGGAACACTGAAGCTTTCTTT.

This chain links TRBV9 with TRBJ2-7; 13 bases agree with TRBD2. The germline V gene has CDR1 SGDLS and CDR2 YYNGEE. V dropped 2 bases and J dropped 6; count of bases not matched to a gene: 8. The length of the CDR3 is 16 residues. The CDR3 loop is CASSVGTSGKSSEQYF. The CDR3, as DNA: TGTGCCAGCAGCGTGGGGACTAGCGGGAAGTCGTCCGAGCAGTACTTC.

This chain uses TRBV7-9 with TRBJ1-1; D remains unclear. The CDR3 is made up of 16 amino acids. V lost 1 base and J lost 4, with 16 bases in between. Germline CDR1 reads SEHNR; CDR2 reads FQNEAQ (reference sequence). DNA of the CDR3: TGTGCCAGCAGCTTAGTGACTCTCCTGCTGGGCACTGAAGCTTTCTTT. The encoded protein is CASSLVTLLLGTEAFF.

V and J are TRBV28 and TRBJ1-3; D is ambiguous. The CDR3 is made up of 18 amino acids. The germline V gene has CDR1 MDHEN and CDR2 SYDVKM. The V end lost 3 bases, the J end lost 3 bases, and 21 bases lay between the germline ends. This CDR3 is CASSLVSGSQSYGNTIYF. DNA of the CDR3: TGTGCCAGCAGTTTGGTCTCAGGATCCCAATCGTATGGAAACACCATATATTTT.

The chain uses TRBV28 and TRBJ2-7, with 8 bases identical to TRBD2. Germline V CDR1 and CDR2: MDHEN, SYDVKM. V shed 3 bases, J shed 1 base, and the junction held 11 bases outside the gene matches. The CDR3 length is 17 residues. CDR3 nucleotides: TGTGCCAGCAGTTTGCGGGCCGGGGGGGCTGGGTCCTACGAGCAGTACTTC. This codes for CASSLRAGGAGSYEQYF.

The rearrangement joins TRBV28 to TRBJ2-2; TRBD2 agrees at 7 bases. Losses at the gene ends were 1 base for V and 0 bases for J; bases not matched to a gene: 8. There are 18 residues in the CDR3. From germline, CDR1 is MDHEN and CDR2 SYDVKM. CDR3 nucleotides: TGTGCCAGCAGTTTATTTCTAGCGGACCGCGCGAACACCGGGGAGCTGTTTTTT. This translates into CASSLFLADRANTGELFF. Based on the CDR3 plus reference TRBV28 and TRBJ2-2, the full variable domain is DVKVTQSSRYLVKRTGEKVFLECVQDMDHENMFWYRQDPGLGLRLIYFSYDVKMKEKGDIPEGYSVSREKKERFSLILESASTNQTSMYLCASSLFLADRANTGELFFGEGSRLTVL.

V and J are TRBV7-3 and TRBJ2-1; D remains ambiguous. V lost 1 base and J 3 bases, leaving 7 bases between the germline ends. This CDR3 spans 14 amino acids. CDR1 and CDR2 (germline): SGHTA, FQGTGA. This chain's CDR3 is CASSLNLIYNEQFF. The CDR3 DNA follows: TGTGCCAGCAGCTTAAACCTAATCTACAATGAGCAGTTCTTC.

The V call is TRBV27, the J call TRBJ1-2; TRBD1 agrees at 8 bases. Per germline, CDR1 MNHEY and CDR2 SMNVEV (reference sequence). With 6 bases clipped from V and 4 bases from J, the junction kept 16 bases outside the gene matches. The CDR3 has 17 amino acids. The CDR3 sequence: CASSARLKGQGGYGYTF. In nucleotides, the CDR3 is TGTGCCAGCAGCGCCAGACTAAAAGGACAGGGAGGCTATGGCTACACCTTC.

The chain carries TRBV10-3 and TRBJ2-3; 10 nucleotides match TRBD2. Germline V gene sequence: CDR1 ENHRY, CDR2 SYGVKD. This CDR3 region has 14 residues. J lost 4 bases, V lost 6 bases, and 4 bases had no gene match. The CDR3: CAIRGTSVADTQYF. The CDR3 bases are TGTGCCATCAGGGGGACTAGCGTAGCAGATACGCAGTATTTT.

The gene calls are TRBV6-5 and TRBJ2-1; weak D call: TRBD2 (5 bases). Germline CDR1 MNHEY, CDR2 SVGAGI. The CDR3 consists of 13 residues. Trimming stripped 6 bases from V and 5 bases from J, with 11 bases between. CDR3 nucleotide sequence: TGTGCCAGCAGGGGGTACGGGGACAATGAGCAGTTCTTC. The encoded protein is CASRGYGDNEQFF.

The chain is built from TRBV6-4 and TRBJ1-1; perhaps TRBD1 as D (6 bases). The CDR3 is 14 residues long. CDR1 and CDR2 from the germline V gene are MRHNA and SNTAGT. V dropped 0 bases and J dropped 5 bases, with 10 bases sitting between them. CDR3 amino acids: CASSDSLGATEAFF. CDR3 DNA sequence: TGTGCCAGCAGTGACTCTTTGGGGGCTACTGAAGCTTTCTTT.